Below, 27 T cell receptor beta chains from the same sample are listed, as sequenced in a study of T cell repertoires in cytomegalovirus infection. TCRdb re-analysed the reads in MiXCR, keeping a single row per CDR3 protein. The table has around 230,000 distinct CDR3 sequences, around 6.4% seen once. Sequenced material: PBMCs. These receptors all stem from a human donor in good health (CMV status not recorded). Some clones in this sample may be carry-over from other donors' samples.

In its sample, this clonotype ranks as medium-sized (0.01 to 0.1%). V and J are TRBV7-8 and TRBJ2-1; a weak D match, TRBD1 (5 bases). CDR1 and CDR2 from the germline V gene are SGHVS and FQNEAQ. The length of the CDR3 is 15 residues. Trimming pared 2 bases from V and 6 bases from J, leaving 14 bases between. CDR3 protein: CASSLTTEQTNEQFF. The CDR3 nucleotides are TGTGCCAGCAGCTTAACGACAGAACAAACCAATGAGCAGTTCTTC.

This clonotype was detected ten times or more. DNA of the CDR3: TGTGCCAGCAGCGCAGGACAGACTTACAATGAGCAGTTCTTC. It translates to CASSAGQTYNEQFF. The chain is built from TRBV7-8 and TRBJ2-1; tentatively, D is TRBD1 (6 bases). The CDR3 is made up of 14 amino acids. In germline, CDR1 is SGHVS, CDR2 FQNEAQ. Trimming left V 5 bases short and J 4 bases short, with 12 bases between.

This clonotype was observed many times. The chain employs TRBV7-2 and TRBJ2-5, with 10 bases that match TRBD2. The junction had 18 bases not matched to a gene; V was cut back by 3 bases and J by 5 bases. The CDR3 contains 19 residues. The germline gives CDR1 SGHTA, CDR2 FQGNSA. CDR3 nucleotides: TGTGCCAGCAGCTTTGGAGCGGGAGGGGTTTGGGCTTTAGGGGAGACCCAGTACTTC. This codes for CASSFGAGGVWALGETQYF.

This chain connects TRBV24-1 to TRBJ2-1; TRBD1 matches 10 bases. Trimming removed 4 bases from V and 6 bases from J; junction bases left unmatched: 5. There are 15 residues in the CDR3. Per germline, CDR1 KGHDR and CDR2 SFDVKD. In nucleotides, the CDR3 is TGTGCCACCAGTGACTTCGGACAGGGGGGCAATGAGCAGTTCTTC. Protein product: CATSDFGQGGNEQFF.

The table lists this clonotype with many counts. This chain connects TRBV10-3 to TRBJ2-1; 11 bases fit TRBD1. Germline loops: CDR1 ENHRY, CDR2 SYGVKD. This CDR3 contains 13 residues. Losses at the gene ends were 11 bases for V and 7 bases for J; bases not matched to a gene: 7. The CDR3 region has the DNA TGTGCCGGACGGGGACAGGGGGTAAATGAGCAGTTCTTC. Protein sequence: CAGRGQGVNEQFF.

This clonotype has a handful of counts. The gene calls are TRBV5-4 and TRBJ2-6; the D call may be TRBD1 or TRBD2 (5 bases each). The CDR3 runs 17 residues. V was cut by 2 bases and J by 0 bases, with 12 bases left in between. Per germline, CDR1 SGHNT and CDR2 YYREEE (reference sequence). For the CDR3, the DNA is TGTGCCAGCAGCTTTCCGGGACCCAGCTCTGGGGCCAACGTCCTGACTTTC. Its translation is CASSFPGPSSGANVLTF. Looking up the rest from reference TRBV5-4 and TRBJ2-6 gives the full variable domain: ETGVTQSPTHLIKTRGQQVTLRCSSQSGHNTVSWYQQALGQGPQFIFQYYREEENGRGNFPPRFSGLQFPNYSSELNVNALELDDSALYLCASSFPGPSSGANVLTFGAGSRLTVL.

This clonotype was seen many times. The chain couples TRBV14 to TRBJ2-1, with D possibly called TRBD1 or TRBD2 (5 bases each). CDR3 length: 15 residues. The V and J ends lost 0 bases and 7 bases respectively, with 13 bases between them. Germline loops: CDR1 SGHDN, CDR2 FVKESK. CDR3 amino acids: CASSQEIGTLNEQFF. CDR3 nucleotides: TGTGCCAGCAGCCAAGAGATTGGGACCTTGAATGAGCAGTTCTTC.

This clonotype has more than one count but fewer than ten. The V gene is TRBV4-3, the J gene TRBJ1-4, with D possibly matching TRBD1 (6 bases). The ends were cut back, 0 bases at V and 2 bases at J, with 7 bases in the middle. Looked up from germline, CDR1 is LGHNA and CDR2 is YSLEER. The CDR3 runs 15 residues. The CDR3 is CASSQDQGTNEKLFF. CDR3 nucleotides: TGCGCCAGCAGCCAAGATCAGGGGACTAATGAAAAACTGTTTTTT.

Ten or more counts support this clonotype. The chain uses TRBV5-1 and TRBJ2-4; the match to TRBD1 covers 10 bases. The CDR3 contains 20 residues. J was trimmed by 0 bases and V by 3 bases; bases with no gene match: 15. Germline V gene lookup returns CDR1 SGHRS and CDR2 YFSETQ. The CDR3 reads CASSSPSGQGGTLAKNIQYF. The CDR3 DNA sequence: TGCGCCAGCAGCTCCCCCTCCGGACAGGGGGGGACCTTAGCCAAAAACATTCAGTACTTC.

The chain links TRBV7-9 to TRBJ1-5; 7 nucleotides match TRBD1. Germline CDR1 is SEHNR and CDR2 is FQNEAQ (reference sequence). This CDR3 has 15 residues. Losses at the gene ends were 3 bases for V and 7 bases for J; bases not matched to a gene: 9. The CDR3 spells CASSLGDRVLQPQHF. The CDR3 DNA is TGTGCCAGCAGCTTGGGAGACAGGGTGTTACAGCCCCAGCATTTT.

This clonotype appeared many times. CDR3 region: CASSPWRGGRETQYF. CDR3 sequence (DNA): TGTGCCAGTAGCCCTTGGAGGGGGGGTCGAGAGACCCAGTACTTC. The chain combines TRBV19 with TRBJ2-5; TRBD2 is a possible D gene (7 bases). The CDR3 has 15 amino acids. V shed 6 bases and J shed 4 bases, with 18 bases lying between them. The germline CDR1 and CDR2 sequences are LNHDA and SQIVND (reference sequence).

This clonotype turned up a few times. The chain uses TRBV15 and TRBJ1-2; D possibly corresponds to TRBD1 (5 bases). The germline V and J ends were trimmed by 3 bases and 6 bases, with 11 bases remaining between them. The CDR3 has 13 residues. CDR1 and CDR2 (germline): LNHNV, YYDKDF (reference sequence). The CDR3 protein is CATSRQGLDGYTF. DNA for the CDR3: TGTGCCACCAGCAGGCAGGGACTGGATGGCTACACCTTC.

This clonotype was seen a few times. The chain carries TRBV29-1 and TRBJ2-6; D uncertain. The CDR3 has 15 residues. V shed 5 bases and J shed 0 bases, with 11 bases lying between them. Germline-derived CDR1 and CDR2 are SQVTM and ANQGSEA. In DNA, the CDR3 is TGCAGCGTTCTACTTGGCTACTCTGGGGCCAACGTCCTGACTTTC. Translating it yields CSVLLGYSGANVLTF.

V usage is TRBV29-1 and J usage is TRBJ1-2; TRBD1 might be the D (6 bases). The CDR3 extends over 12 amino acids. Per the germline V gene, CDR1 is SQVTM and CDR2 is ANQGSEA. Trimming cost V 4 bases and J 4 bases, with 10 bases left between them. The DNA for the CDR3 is TGCAGCGTTGTCGGAGGGGGCTATGGCTACACCTTC. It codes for CSVVGGGYGYTF.

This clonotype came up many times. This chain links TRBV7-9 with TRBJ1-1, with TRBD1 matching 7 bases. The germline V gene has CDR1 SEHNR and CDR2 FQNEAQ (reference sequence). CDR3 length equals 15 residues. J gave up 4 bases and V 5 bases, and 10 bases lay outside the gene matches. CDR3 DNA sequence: TGTGCCAGCAGCGGACGACAGGGTGGGGGCACTGAAGCTTTCTTT. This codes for CASSGRQGGGTEAFF.

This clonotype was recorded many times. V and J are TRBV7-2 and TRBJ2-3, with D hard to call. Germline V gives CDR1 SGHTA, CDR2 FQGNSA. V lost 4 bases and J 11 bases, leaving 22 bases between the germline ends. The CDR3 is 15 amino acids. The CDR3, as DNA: TGTGCCAGCAGCTCCATCCGGACCGATGGCTTGGGGCAGTATTTT. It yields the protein CASSSIRTDGLGQYF.

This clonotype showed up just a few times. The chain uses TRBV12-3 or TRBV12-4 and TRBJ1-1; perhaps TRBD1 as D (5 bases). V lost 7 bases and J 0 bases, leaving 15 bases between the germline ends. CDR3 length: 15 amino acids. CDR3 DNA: TGTGCCAGCACAAAGCCGGGACTGATGAACACTGAAGCTTTCTTT. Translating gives CASTKPGLMNTEAFF.

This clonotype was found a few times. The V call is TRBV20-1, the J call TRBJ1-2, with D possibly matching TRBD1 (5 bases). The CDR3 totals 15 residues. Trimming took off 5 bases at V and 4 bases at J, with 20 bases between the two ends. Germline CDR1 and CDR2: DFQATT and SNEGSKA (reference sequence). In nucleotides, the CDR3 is TGCAGTGCTGTTCGACAGACCACCGGTCTCTATGGCTACACCTTC. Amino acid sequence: CSAVRQTTGLYGYTF.

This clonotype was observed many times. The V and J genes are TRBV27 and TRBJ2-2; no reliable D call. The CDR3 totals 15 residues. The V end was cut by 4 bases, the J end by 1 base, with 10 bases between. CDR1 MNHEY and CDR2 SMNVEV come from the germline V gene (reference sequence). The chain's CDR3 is CASSSRTKNTGELFF. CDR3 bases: TGTGCCAGCAGTTCCCGGACGAAGAACACCGGGGAGCTGTTTTTT.

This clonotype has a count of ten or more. CDR3 in DNA: TGCAGTGCTTGGGGACTAGCGGATGTACAGGGGCAGTTCTTC. Amino acids: CSAWGLADVQGQFF. The chain uses TRBV20-1 and TRBJ2-1, with 11 bases aligning to TRBD2. This CDR3 region has 14 residues. Germline CDR1 DFQATT, CDR2 SNEGSKA (reference sequence). Losses at the gene ends were 5 bases for V and 12 bases for J; bases not matched to a gene: 12.

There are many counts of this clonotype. DNA of the CDR3: TGTGCCAGCAGCCCGGGACTAGCGGGGGGTATTGCGCAGTATTTT. Protein sequence: CASSPGLAGGIAQYF. The genes are TRBV7-6 and TRBJ2-3; TRBD2 matches at 15 bases. The CDR3 extends over 15 amino acids. CDR1 is SGHVS and CDR2 is FNYEAQ in the germline V gene. The junction had 7 bases not matched to a gene; V was cut back by 5 bases and J by 10 bases.

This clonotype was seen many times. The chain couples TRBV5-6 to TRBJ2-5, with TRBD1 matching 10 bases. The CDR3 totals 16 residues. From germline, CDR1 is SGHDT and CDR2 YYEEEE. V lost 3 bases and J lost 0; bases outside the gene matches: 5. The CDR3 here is CASSSWTGGYQETQYF. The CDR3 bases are TGTGCCAGCAGCTCCTGGACAGGGGGGTACCAAGAGACCCAGTACTTC.

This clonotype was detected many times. The CDR3 DNA is TGTGCCAGCAGCGCATTTCTACCGGGGCGCACAGATACGCAGTATTTT. It specifies CASSAFLPGRTDTQYF. The J gene is TRBJ2-3, the V gene TRBV28; D may correspond to TRBD1 or TRBD2 (5 bases each). Germline V lookup: CDR1 MDHEN, CDR2 SYDVKM. V gave up 6 bases and J gave up 1 base, with 17 bases separating them. The CDR3 spans 16 residues.

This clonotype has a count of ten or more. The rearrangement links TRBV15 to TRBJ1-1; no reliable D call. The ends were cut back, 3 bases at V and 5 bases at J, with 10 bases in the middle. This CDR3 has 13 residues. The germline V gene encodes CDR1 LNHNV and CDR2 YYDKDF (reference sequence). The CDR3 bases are TGTGCCACCAGCAGGGGTCCCGGGACTGAAGCTTTCTTT. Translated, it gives CATSRGPGTEAFF.

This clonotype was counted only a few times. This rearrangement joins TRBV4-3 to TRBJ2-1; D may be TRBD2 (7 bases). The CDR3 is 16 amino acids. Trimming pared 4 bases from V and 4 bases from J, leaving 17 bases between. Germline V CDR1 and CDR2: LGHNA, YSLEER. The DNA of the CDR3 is TGCGCCAGCAGCCCGTCACGGGGGGCAAAATACAATGAGCAGTTCTTC. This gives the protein CASSPSRGAKYNEQFF.

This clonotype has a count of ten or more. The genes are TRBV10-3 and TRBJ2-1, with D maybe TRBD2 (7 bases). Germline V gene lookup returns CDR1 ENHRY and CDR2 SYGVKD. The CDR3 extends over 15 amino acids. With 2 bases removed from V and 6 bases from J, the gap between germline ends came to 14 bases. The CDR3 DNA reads TGTGCCATCAGTGAGAGGGCAGGGGAGGGCAATGAGCAGTTCTTC. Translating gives CAISERAGEGNEQFF.

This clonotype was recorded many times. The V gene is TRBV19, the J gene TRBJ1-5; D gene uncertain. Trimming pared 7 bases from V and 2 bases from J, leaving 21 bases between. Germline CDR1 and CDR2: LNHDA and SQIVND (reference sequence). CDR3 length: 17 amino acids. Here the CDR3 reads CASTPAKGGWGNQPQHF. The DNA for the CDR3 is TGTGCCAGTACCCCCGCAAAGGGAGGATGGGGCAATCAGCCCCAGCATTTT.